This entry describes one TCR beta chain. This sample was included in a study of blood T cell repertoires in COVID-19. The wider study: T cells, B-cell-depleted T cells, or PBMCs provided the cDNA or gDNA that served as material.

CDR1 and CDR2 from the germline V gene are MNHEY and SVGEGT. The germline V and J ends were trimmed by 5 bases and 5 bases, with 10 bases remaining between them. The length of the CDR3 is 13 residues. Authors' processing steps: By means of reference gene primer amplification, nucleated cell counts were estimated. Clones were sequenced by immunoSEQ multiplex PCR, and TCRdb holds only the in-frame ones, with some missing. That table gives V, J and clone size, and the DNA gave D and trimming. This table holds 200,000 to 300,000 clones, around 83% found once. This chain joins TRBV6-2 or TRBV6-3 and TRBJ2-1, with no clear D. This receptor was identified in a woman in her fifties or sixties with active or convalescent COVID-19. Sequencing input: peripheral blood. Here the CDR3 reads CASSGHLDNEQFF. The CDR3 bases are TGTGCCAGCAGTGGCCATTTGGACAATGAGCAGTTCTTC.